This TCR beta chain emerged from a study of Graves' ophthalmopathy and Graves' hyperthyroidism. Study-wide context: Prior to any treatment, peripheral blood was collected at the time of initial diagnosis. Study-wide points: Among expanded thyroid clonotypes above 0.001 frequency, most also occurred in blood.

This CDR3 region has 16 residues. Hyperthyroidism patients were newly diagnosed, under 2 months' duration, aged 18 to 65. CDR3 regions of TCR beta were amplified from RNA transcripts. First-round RT-PCR with HTBI primers preceded a second-round multiplex PCR. TCRdb used MiXCR to reprocess the multiplex PCR reads, holding one entry per CDR3 protein. The sample includes 300,000 to 500,000 distinct CDR3 sequences, approximately 15% of them seen just once. In the case of this clonotype: Its antigen remains unknown. The junction departs from the called germline gene at one end, perhaps through a read error.

Sequencing was carried out using peripheral blood. The TCR comes from a young woman with stable Graves' hyperthyroidism. V and J are TRBV12-3 or TRBV12-4 and TRBJ2-3; no definite D call. Here the CDR3 DNA reads TGTGTCAGCAGGACCAACGCCCATACGACCACAGATACGCAGTATTTT. Encoded protein: CVSRTNAHTTTDTQYF.